These 10 T cell receptor beta chains originate from one sample sequenced in a study of shared clonotypes between healthy human individuals. Using immunoSEQ multiplex PCR, the repertoire was profiled, and TCRdb retains in-frame clones only, with some absent. The profile shows some 1.5 million clones, roughly 96% of them singletons. Sequenced input: naive CD4+ T cells sorted from blood. As for subset: CD45RA+ positively selected. These receptors were taken from a man aged 25 to 40 in good health.

The chain uses TRBV5-1 and TRBJ2-5; 7 positions agree with TRBD1. Unmatched junction bases numbered 11, after V lost 5 bases and J lost 1 base. The CDR3 contains 16 residues. Looked up from germline, CDR1 is SGHRS and CDR2 is YFSETQ. CDR3 DNA sequence: TGCGCCAGCAGAATAGTGACAGGGTCCTCCCAAGAGACCCAGTACTTC. It codes for CASRIVTGSSQETQYF.

This clone was seen once. The chain employs TRBV6-1 and TRBJ2-7; perhaps TRBD1 as D (6 bases). Germline V gene lookup returns CDR1 MNHNS and CDR2 SASEGT. The CDR3 runs to 14 residues. V lost 4 bases and J 0 bases, leaving 10 bases between the germline ends. The chain's CDR3 is CASSGGPSSYEQYF. CDR3 DNA sequence: TGTGCCAGCAGTGGGGGGCCCAGCTCCTACGAGCAGTACTTC.

The CDR3, as DNA: TGTGCCTGGGAGAGAGGAGAAAAACTGTTTTTT. This codes for CAWERGEKLFF. The chain employs TRBV30 and TRBJ1-4; D remains ambiguous. Trimming shortened V by 5 bases and J by 8 bases, and 9 bases separated the two germline ends. Germline values: CDR1 GTSNPN, CDR2 SVGIG (reference sequence). CDR3 length equals 11 residues.

This sequence joins TRBV7-6 and TRBJ2-5, with 8 nucleotides matching TRBD2. CDR3 length equals 13 residues. Germline assignment: CDR1 SGHVS and CDR2 FNYEAQ. Losses at the gene ends were 4 bases for V and 4 bases for J; bases not matched to a gene: 2. The CDR3 loop reads CASSYSGTETQYF. CDR3 in DNA: TGTGCCAGCAGCTATAGCGGGACAGAGACCCAGTACTTC. The entire variable domain, with the rest obtained from reference TRBV7-6 and TRBJ2-5, is as follows: GAGVSQSPRYKVTKRGQDVALRCDPISGHVSLYWYRQALGQGPEFLTYFNYEAQQDKSGLPNDRFSAERPEGSISTLTIQRTEQRDSAMYRCASSYSGTETQYFGPGTRLLVL.

About this clone: Other DNA sequences in this specimen translate into the identical CDR3. V usage is TRBV15 and J usage is TRBJ2-7; D unresolved. Germline V CDR1 and CDR2: LNHNV, YYDKDF (reference sequence). The CDR3 contains 13 residues. V was cut by 0 bases and J by 1 base, with 4 bases left in between. In DNA form, the CDR3 reads TGTGCCACCAGCAGAGACAGATCCTACGAGCAGTACTTC. It is translated as CATSRDRSYEQYF.

This sequence joins TRBV25-1 and TRBJ2-7, with D possibly called TRBD1 or TRBD2 (5 bases each). This CDR3 region has 12 residues. V lost 1 base and J 11 bases, leaving 12 bases between the germline ends. From germline, CDR1 is MGHDK and CDR2 SYGVNS. CDR3 sequence reads: CASSEWTGREYF. Here the CDR3 DNA reads TGTGCCAGCAGTGAATGGACGGGGCGGGAGTACTTC.

The chain carries TRBV19 and TRBJ1-3; D is unclear. The germline CDR1 and CDR2 sequences are LNHDA and SQIVND (reference sequence). The CDR3 consists of 16 residues. Trimming stripped 2 bases from V and 2 bases from J, with 13 bases between. The CDR3 protein is CASSITTARTGNTIYF. The CDR3 DNA is TGTGCCAGTAGTATAACCACAGCTCGTACTGGAAACACCATATATTTT.

V gene TRBV5-5 combines with J gene TRBJ2-1, with unresolved D. This CDR3 has 15 amino acids. V was trimmed by 4 bases and J by 4 bases, leaving 15 bases between them. Germline loops: CDR1 SGHKS, CDR2 YYEKEE (reference sequence). The CDR3 sequence: CASSLSWVKYNEQFF. For the CDR3, the DNA is TGTGCCAGCAGCCTCTCCTGGGTGAAGTACAATGAGCAGTTCTTC.

The V gene is TRBV5-1, the J gene TRBJ1-5, with a tentative D call TRBD1 (6 bases). Trimming shortened V by 4 bases and J by 2 bases, and 13 bases separated the two germline ends. This CDR3 region has 15 residues. The germline CDR1 and CDR2 sequences are SGHRS and YFSETQ. The chain's CDR3 is CASSRGDLGNQPQHF. CDR3 DNA sequence: TGCGCCAGCAGCAGGGGGGACTTGGGCAATCAGCCCCAGCATTTT.

The gene calls are TRBV6-1 and TRBJ2-7; 7 positions match TRBD2. The CDR3 has 12 residues. The J segment lost 5 bases and the V segment lost 7 bases, leaving 5 bases of the junction unmatched. Germline assignment: CDR1 MNHNS and CDR2 SASEGT. The CDR3 DNA sequence: TGTGCCAGCACCGTTCTAGCGGACGAGCAGTACTTC. This translates into CASTVLADEQYF.